A selection of T cell receptor beta chains follows, all from one sample in a study of blood T cell repertoires in COVID-19. The data were produced by immunoSEQ multiplex PCR, yet TCRdb's version contains in-frame clones alone and is incomplete. The data show a few hundred thousand clones, 80% to 95% seen once. The material sequenced was peripheral blood. The receptors derive from a woman in her 30s with COVID-19, enrolled during active disease. The CDR3 runs from the conserved cysteine through the conserved F or W. Fields, in order: CDR3 protein, CDR3 DNA, clone size, V gene, J gene, D gene. D genes are given only for firm matches. Clone size is given for some rows only: seen once, a few or many times, or a class if the clone is expanded.

CDR3: CASSPQPLPDTQYF; DNA: TGCGCCAGCAGCCCACAACCCCTGCCAGATACGCAGTATTTT; size: NA; V: TRBV5-1; J: TRBJ2-3; D: NA
CDR3: CASSLVGGSRRWAFF; DNA: TGTGCCAGCAGCTTAGTCGGGGGTAGCCGCCGGTGGGCTTTCTTT; size: NA; V: TRBV7-2; J: TRBJ1-1; D: NA
CDR3: CASSTNPAGKNIQYF; DNA: TGTGCCAGCTCAACAAATCCCGCGGGCAAAAACATTCAGTACTTC; size: NA; V: TRBV18; J: TRBJ2-4; D: NA
CDR3: CASSYAVGQVYGYTF; DNA: TGTGCCAGCAGTTACGCGGTCGGACAGGTATATGGCTACACCTTC; size: NA; V: TRBV6-5; J: TRBJ1-2; D: TRBD1
CDR3: CASSAAGRGEAFF; DNA: TGTGCCAGCAGCGCCGCGGGCAGGGGGGAAGCTTTCTTT; size: NA; V: TRBV9; J: TRBJ1-1; D: TRBD1
CDR3: CATRRTGEETQYF; DNA: TGTGCCACCAGGAGAACGGGAGAAGAGACCCAGTACTTC; size: NA; V: TRBV15; J: TRBJ2-5; D: NA
CDR3: CAWSLTGDHQPQHF; DNA: TGTGCCTGGAGCCTGACAGGTGATCATCAGCCCCAGCATTTT; size: NA; V: TRBV30; J: TRBJ1-5; D: NA
CDR3: CASSSTGGDTIYF; DNA: TGTGCCAGCAGCTCCACAGGGGGAGACACCATATATTTT; size: NA; V: TRBV7-9; J: TRBJ1-3; D: TRBD1
CDR3: CASSSTPNTEAFF; DNA: TGCGCCAGCAGCTCGACACCGAACACTGAAGCTTTCTTT; size: NA; V: TRBV5-1; J: TRBJ1-1; D: NA
CDR3: CASDRGISYGYTF; DNA: TGTGCCAGCGACAGGGGAATCAGCTATGGCTACACCTTC; size: NA; V: TRBV2; J: TRBJ1-2; D: TRBD1
CDR3: CASSTGEQYF; DNA: TGTGCCAGCAGTACGGGGGAGCAGTACTTC; size: NA; V: TRBV6-5; J: TRBJ2-7; D: NA
CDR3: CASSFEGGPPYEQYF; DNA: TGTGCCAGCAGTTTTGAGGGAGGGCCCCCCTACGAGCAGTACTTC; size: NA; V: TRBV6-4; J: TRBJ2-7; D: TRBD2
CDR3: CAWSVGTSGKPEQYF; DNA: TGTGCCTGGAGTGTAGGCACTAGCGGGAAACCCGAGCAGTACTTC; size: NA; V: TRBV30; J: TRBJ2-7; D: TRBD2
CDR3: CASSQGGYNQPQHF; DNA: TGTGCCAGCAGCCAGGGGGGTTACAATCAGCCCCAGCATTTT; size: NA; V: TRBV11-2; J: TRBJ1-5; D: TRBD1
CDR3: CASREGPGSPLHF; DNA: TGTGCCAGCCGGGAGGGGCCTGGGTCACCCCTCCACTTT; size: once; V: TRBV6-5; J: TRBJ1-6; D: NA
CDR3: CASSAAGPGLGYTF; DNA: TGTGCCAGCAGCGCGGCGGGACCCGGTCTTGGCTACACCTTC; size: NA; V: TRBV11-2; J: TRBJ1-2; D: NA
CDR3: CASSLAKTGELFF; DNA: TGCGCCAGCAGCTTGGCTAAGACCGGGGAGCTGTTTTTT; size: NA; V: TRBV5-1; J: TRBJ2-2; D: NA
CDR3: CASSKTGQGLNQPQHF; DNA: TGTGCCAGTAGTAAGACGGGACAGGGGCTCAATCAGCCCCAGCATTTT; size: NA; V: TRBV19; J: TRBJ1-5; D: TRBD1
CDR3: CASSYEGRSGYTF; DNA: TGTGCCAGCAGTTATGAGGGAAGATCGGGGTACACCTTC; size: NA; V: TRBV6-5; J: TRBJ1-2; D: NA
CDR3: CASPTLRGPEAFF; DNA: TGTGCCAGCCCCACTCTCAGGGGGCCTGAAGCTTTCTTT; size: NA; V: TRBV21-1; J: TRBJ1-1; D: NA
CDR3: CASSLDLGAKLFF; DNA: TGTGCCAGCAGCTTAGATCTCGGTGCAAAACTGTTTTTT; size: few; V: TRBV11-2; J: TRBJ1-4; D: NA
CDR3: CASSWAGEPGNTIYF; DNA: TGTGCCAGCAGTTGGGCAGGGGAACCTGGAAACACCATATATTTT; size: NA; V: TRBV3-1/TRBV3-2; J: TRBJ1-3; D: NA
CDR3: CASSLGQGRQTQYF; DNA: TGTGCCAGCAGCTTAGGCCAGGGTAGGCAGACCCAGTACTTC; size: NA; V: TRBV7-9; J: TRBJ2-5; D: NA
CDR3: CASSATYREETQYF; DNA: TGTGCCAGCAGCGCAACTTACAGGGAAGAGACCCAGTACTTC; size: NA; V: TRBV11-2; J: TRBJ2-5; D: NA
CDR3: CASSPEGNYGYTF; DNA: TGTGCCAGCAGCCCCGAGGGAAACTATGGCTACACCTTC; size: NA; V: TRBV2; J: TRBJ1-2; D: NA
CDR3: CASSFSGRGDGNTIYF; DNA: TGCGCCAGCAGCTTCTCTGGCAGGGGGGATGGAAACACCATATATTTT; size: NA; V: TRBV5-1; J: TRBJ1-3; D: TRBD1
CDR3: CASSYSFGDSYGYTF; DNA: TGTGCCAGCAGTTACTCCTTCGGGGACAGCTATGGCTACACCTTC; size: NA; V: TRBV6-5; J: TRBJ1-2; D: TRBD1
CDR3: CSGTAGNTIYF; DNA: TGCAGCGGGACAGCGGGAAACACCATATATTTT; size: NA; V: TRBV29-1; J: TRBJ1-3; D: NA
CDR3: CASSGWDTRNYEQYF; DNA: TGCGCCAGCAGCGGGTGGGACACGCGAAACTACGAGCAGTACTTC; size: NA; V: TRBV5-1; J: TRBJ2-7; D: NA
CDR3: CASSQASGSSSYEQYF; DNA: TGCGCCAGCAGCCAAGCTAGCGGGTCGAGCTCCTACGAGCAGTACTTC; size: NA; V: TRBV4-1; J: TRBJ2-7; D: TRBD2
CDR3: CASSQDGEGRQPQHF; DNA: TGCGCCAGCAGCCAAGATGGGGAGGGACGCCAGCCCCAGCATTTT; size: NA; V: TRBV4-3; J: TRBJ1-5; D: NA
CDR3: CASSLLPGSTQYF; DNA: TGTGCCAGCAGCTTGCTCCCGGGGTCGACCCAGTACTTC; size: NA; V: TRBV5-6; J: TRBJ2-5; D: NA
CDR3: CASRLTSGRVESDTQYF; DNA: TGTGCCAGCAGACTGACTAGCGGGAGAGTGGAATCAGATACGCAGTATTTT; size: once; V: TRBV27; J: TRBJ2-3; D: TRBD2
CDR3: CASSISAPGFNEQFF; DNA: TGTGCCAGCTCCATCTCCGCCCCAGGGTTCAATGAGCAGTTCTTC; size: NA; V: TRBV27; J: TRBJ2-1; D: NA
CDR3: CAISEDRVDTQYF; DNA: TGTGCCATCAGTGAGGACAGGGTGGATACGCAGTATTTT; size: NA; V: TRBV10-3; J: TRBJ2-3; D: TRBD1
CDR3: CASSVIAASTDTQYF; DNA: TGTGCCAGCAGCGTCATAGCGGCCAGCACAGATACGCAGTATTTT; size: NA; V: TRBV9; J: TRBJ2-3; D: NA
CDR3: CSVGVGGQETQYF; DNA: TGCAGCGTTGGTGTCGGAGGACAAGAGACCCAGTACTTC; size: NA; V: TRBV29-1; J: TRBJ2-5; D: NA
CDR3: CASSPGLAGGPYNEQFF; DNA: TGTGCCAGCAGTCCCGGACTAGCGGGAGGGCCATACAATGAGCAGTTCTTC; size: NA; V: TRBV28; J: TRBJ2-1; D: TRBD2
CDR3: CASSQMPGREGSGTQYF; DNA: TGCGCCAGCAGCCAAATGCCTGGGCGGGAGGGTTCAGGGACGCAGTATTTT; size: NA; V: TRBV4-3; J: TRBJ2-3; D: TRBD2
CDR3: CASSATENTIYF; DNA: TGTGCCAGTAGTGCAACTGAAAACACCATATATTTT; size: NA; V: TRBV19; J: TRBJ1-3; D: NA
CDR3: CAITRQGPPSNYGYTF; DNA: TGTGCCATCACTAGGCAGGGCCCACCATCTAACTATGGCTACACCTTC; size: NA; V: TRBV10-3; J: TRBJ1-2; D: NA
CDR3: CASSLGGTGMDGYTF; DNA: TGCGCCAGCAGCTTGGGAGGGACTGGGATGGATGGCTACACCTTC; size: NA; V: TRBV5-1; J: TRBJ1-2; D: NA
CDR3: CASSKAGSGNTIYF; DNA: TGTGCCAGTAGTAAGGCGGGCTCTGGAAACACCATATATTTT; size: NA; V: TRBV19; J: TRBJ1-3; D: NA
CDR3: CASSLDLAGVGEQFF; DNA: TGTGCCAGCAGCTTGGACCTAGCGGGAGTGGGTGAGCAGTTCTTC; size: NA; V: TRBV5-8; J: TRBJ2-1; D: TRBD2
CDR3: CASRSPGGYTF; DNA: TGTGCCAGCAGGTCCCCGGGTGGCTACACCTTC; size: NA; V: TRBV12-3/TRBV12-4; J: TRBJ1-2; D: NA
CDR3: CASSWDSQYEQYF; DNA: TGTGCCAGCAGCTGGGACAGCCAGTACGAGCAGTACTTC; size: NA; V: TRBV5-8; J: TRBJ2-7; D: TRBD1
CDR3: CASSLATGAETQYF; DNA: TGTGCCAGCAGCTTAGCAACAGGGGCAGAGACCCAGTACTTC; size: few; V: TRBV7-2; J: TRBJ2-5; D: TRBD1
CDR3: CASSMGSGLGAKNIQYF; DNA: TGTGCCAGTAGTATGGGCAGCGGGCTAGGGGCCAAAAACATTCAGTACTTC; size: NA; V: TRBV19; J: TRBJ2-4; D: NA
CDR3: CASRRTTVFNTEAFF; DNA: TGTGCCAGCCGACGGACAACAGTTTTTAACACTGAAGCTTTCTTT; size: NA; V: TRBV19; J: TRBJ1-1; D: NA
CDR3: CASSLSPGDTQYF; DNA: TGTGCCAGCAGCTTAAGCCCCGGAGATACGCAGTATTTT; size: NA; V: TRBV7-3; J: TRBJ2-3; D: NA
CDR3: CASSAGGTPYEGYGYTF; DNA: TGTGCCAGCAGCGCGGGAGGGACACCTTACGAGGGCTATGGCTACACCTTC; size: NA; V: TRBV9; J: TRBJ1-2; D: NA
CDR3: CASSLWDSGYNEQFF; DNA: TGTGCCAGCAGCTTATGGGATAGCGGTTACAATGAGCAGTTCTTC; size: NA; V: TRBV7-2; J: TRBJ2-1; D: NA
CDR3: CASSKDRGANYGYTF; DNA: TGTGCCAGCAGCAAAGACAGGGGGGCTAACTATGGCTACACCTTC; size: NA; V: TRBV7-3; J: TRBJ1-2; D: TRBD1
CDR3: CAWKMAGETQYF; DNA: TGTGCCTGGAAGATGGCGGGGGAGACCCAGTACTTC; size: NA; V: TRBV30; J: TRBJ2-5; D: NA
CDR3: CATARGGETQYF; DNA: TGTGCCACGGCCCGGGGGGGGGAGACCCAGTACTTC; size: NA; V: TRBV24-1; J: TRBJ2-5; D: TRBD2